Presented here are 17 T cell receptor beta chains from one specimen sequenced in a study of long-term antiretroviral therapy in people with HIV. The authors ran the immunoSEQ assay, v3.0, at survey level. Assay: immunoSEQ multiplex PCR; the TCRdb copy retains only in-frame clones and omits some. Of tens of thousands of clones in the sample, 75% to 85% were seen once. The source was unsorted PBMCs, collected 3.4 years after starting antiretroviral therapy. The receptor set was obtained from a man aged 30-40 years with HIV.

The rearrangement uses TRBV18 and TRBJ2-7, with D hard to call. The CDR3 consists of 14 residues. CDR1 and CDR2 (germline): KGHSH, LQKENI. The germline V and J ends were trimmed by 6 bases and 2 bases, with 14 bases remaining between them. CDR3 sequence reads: CASSRGALTYEQYF. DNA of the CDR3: TGTGCCAGCTCCCGAGGAGCGCTTACCTACGAGCAGTACTTC.

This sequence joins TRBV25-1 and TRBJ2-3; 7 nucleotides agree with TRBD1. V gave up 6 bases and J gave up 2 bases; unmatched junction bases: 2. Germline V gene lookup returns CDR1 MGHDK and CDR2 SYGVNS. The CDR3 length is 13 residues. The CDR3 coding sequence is TGTGCCAGCAGAGGACAGGTCACAGATACGCAGTATTTT. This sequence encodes CASRGQVTDTQYF.

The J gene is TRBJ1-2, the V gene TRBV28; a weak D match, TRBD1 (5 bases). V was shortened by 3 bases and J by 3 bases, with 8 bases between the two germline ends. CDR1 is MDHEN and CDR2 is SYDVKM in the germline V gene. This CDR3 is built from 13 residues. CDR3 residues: CASSFGGDYGYTF. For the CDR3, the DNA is TGTGCCAGCAGTTTTGGGGGGGACTATGGCTACACCTTC.

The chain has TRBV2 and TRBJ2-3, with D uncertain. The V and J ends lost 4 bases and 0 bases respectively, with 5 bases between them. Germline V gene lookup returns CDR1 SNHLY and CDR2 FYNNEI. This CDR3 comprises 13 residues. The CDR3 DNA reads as TGTGCCAGCAGTGTGGTGAGCACAGATACGCAGTATTTT. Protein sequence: CASSVVSTDTQYF.

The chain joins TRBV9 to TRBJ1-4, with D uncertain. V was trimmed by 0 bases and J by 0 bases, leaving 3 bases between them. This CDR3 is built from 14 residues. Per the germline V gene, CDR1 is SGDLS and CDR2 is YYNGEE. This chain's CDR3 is CASSVDATNEKLFF. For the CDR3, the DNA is TGTGCCAGCAGCGTAGATGCAACTAATGAAAAACTGTTTTTT.

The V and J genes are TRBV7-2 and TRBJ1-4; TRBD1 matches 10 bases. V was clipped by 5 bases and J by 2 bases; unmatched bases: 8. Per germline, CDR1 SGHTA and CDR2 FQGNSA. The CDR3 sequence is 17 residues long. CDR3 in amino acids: CASSSRDRGSTNEKLFF. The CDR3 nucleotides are TGTGCCAGCAGCAGCCGGGACAGGGGTTCGACTAATGAAAAACTGTTTTTT.

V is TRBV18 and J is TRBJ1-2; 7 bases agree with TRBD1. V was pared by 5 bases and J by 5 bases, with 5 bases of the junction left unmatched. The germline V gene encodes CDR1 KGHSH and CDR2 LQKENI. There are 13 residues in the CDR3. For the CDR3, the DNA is TGTGCCAGCTCAGGACAGGAGGGGTATGGCTACACCTTC. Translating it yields CASSGQEGYGYTF.

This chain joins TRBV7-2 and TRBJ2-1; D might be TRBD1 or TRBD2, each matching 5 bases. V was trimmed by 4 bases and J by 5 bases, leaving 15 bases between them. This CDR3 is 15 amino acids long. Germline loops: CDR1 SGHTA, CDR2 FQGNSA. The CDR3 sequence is CASSWGLAKNNEQFF. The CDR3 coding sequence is TGTGCCAGCAGCTGGGGCTTAGCGAAGAACAATGAGCAGTTCTTC.

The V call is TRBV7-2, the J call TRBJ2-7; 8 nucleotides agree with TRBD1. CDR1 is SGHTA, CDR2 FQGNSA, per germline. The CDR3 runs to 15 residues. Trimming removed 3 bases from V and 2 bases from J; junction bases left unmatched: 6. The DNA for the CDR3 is TGTGCCAGCAGCTTGAGGGGGACAGGAGCCTACGAGCAGTACTTC. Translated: CASSLRGTGAYEQYF.

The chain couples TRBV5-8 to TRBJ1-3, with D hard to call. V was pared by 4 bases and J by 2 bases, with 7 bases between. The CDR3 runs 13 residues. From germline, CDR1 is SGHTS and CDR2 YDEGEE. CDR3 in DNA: TGTGCCAGCAGCAGGACCGCTGGAAACACCATATATTTT. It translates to CASSRTAGNTIYF.

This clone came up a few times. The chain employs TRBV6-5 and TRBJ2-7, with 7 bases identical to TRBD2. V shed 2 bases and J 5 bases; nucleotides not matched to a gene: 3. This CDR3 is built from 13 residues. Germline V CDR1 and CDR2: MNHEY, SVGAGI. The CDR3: CASSYPGGNEQYF. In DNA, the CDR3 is TGTGCCAGCAGTTACCCGGGAGGAAACGAGCAGTACTTC.

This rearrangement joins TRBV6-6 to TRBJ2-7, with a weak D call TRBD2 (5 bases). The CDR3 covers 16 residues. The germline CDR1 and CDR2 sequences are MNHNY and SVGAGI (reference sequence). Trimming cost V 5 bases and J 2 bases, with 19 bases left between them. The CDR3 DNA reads TGTGCCAGCAGTAGATCTGGAGGACCGAACACCTACGAGCAGTACTTC. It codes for CASSRSGGPNTYEQYF.

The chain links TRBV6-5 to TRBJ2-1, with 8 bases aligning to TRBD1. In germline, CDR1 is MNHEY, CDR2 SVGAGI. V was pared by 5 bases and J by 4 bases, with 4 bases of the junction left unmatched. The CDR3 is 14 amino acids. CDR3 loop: CASSRTGMYNEQFF. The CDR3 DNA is TGTGCCAGCAGTCGGACAGGGATGTACAATGAGCAGTTCTTC.

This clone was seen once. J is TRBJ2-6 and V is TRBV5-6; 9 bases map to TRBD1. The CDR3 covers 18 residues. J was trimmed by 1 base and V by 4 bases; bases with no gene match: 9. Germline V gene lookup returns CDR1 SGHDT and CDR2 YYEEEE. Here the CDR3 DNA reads TGTGCCAGCAGCCTTCCGGGACAGGGTATTTCTGGGGCCAACGTCCTGACTTTC. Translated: CASSLPGQGISGANVLTF.

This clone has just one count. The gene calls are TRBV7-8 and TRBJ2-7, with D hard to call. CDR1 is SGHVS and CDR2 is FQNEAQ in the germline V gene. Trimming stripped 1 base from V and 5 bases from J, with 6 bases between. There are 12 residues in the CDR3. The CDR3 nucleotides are TGTGCCAGCAGCTTAGGGCGCGACGAGCAGTACTTC. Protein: CASSLGRDEQYF.

The DNA for the CDR3 is TGTGCCAGCAGAATGGAGGTAGGCTACGAGCAGTACTTC. Its protein product is CASRMEVGYEQYF. This chain connects TRBV2 to TRBJ2-7, with a tentative D call TRBD2 (5 bases). Trimming cost V 6 bases and J 3 bases, with 12 bases left between them. Germline CDR1 and CDR2: SNHLY and FYNNEI. The CDR3 is made up of 13 amino acids.

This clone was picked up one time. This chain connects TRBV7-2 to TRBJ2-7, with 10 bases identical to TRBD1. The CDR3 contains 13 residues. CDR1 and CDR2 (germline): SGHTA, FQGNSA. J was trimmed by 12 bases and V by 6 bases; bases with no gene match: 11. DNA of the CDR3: TGTGCCAGCAGTTCTGACAGGGGGCGTATGCGGTACTTC. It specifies CASSSDRGRMRYF.